This TCR beta chain was identified in a study of Ad26.COV2.S vaccination and SARS-CoV-2 variants. Study outcomes and limitations: Measurement of non-spike TCR breadth gave similar results in vaccine and placebo recipients.

Treatment here: some 20 received Ad26.COV2.S at low or high dose, single or two shots; about 5 received placebo; per-sample allocation not given. Sampling was performed 63 days after the first vaccine or placebo injection. The donor was a Boston adult aged 18-55 years. Wuhan-strain spike was delivered by a replication-incompetent Ad26 vector. The CDR3 length is 16 residues. CDR1 and CDR2 from the germline V gene are SGHVS and FQNEAQ. Trimming cost V 3 bases and J 4 bases, with 15 bases left between them. Regarding this clone: The antigen is undetermined.

TCRdb keeps only in-frame clones here, not all; method: immunoSEQ multiplex PCR. The sample contains about 680,000 clones, around 89% of which appear only once. The clonotype comes from a person aged 18 to 65 who received the Ad26.COV2.S COVID-19 vaccine or a placebo. The rearrangement joins TRBV7-8 to TRBJ2-2, with D unresolved. The input for sequencing was peripheral blood, taken in a trial of Ad26.COV2.S vaccine versus placebo. CDR3 protein: CASSFRAKGTTGELFF. In DNA form, the CDR3 reads TGTGCCAGCAGCTTTAGGGCCAAGGGTACCACCGGGGAGCTGTTTTTT.